This T cell receptor beta chain is drawn from a study of blood T cell repertoires in COVID-19. Germline trimming cut 5 bases from V and 4 bases from J; bases unmatched to any gene: 8. Germline V gene lookup returns CDR1 LGHDT and CDR2 YNNKEL (reference sequence). The CDR3 covers 16 residues. TCRdb's table, derived via immunoSEQ multiplex PCR, lists solely in-frame clones and lacks some. The table shows under 200,000 clones, with roughly 90% occurring only once. For recovered donors of Cohort 3, there were two negative PCRs, clearance, or symptom resolution. The genes are TRBV3-1 (or the pseudogene TRBV3-2) and TRBJ2-3; 11 nucleotides line up with TRBD2. The sequenced sample consisted of PBMCs or T cells enriched from blood (not recorded which). This TCR was sampled from a woman between 18 and 29 years old who had recovered from COVID-19. The CDR3 sequence is CASSLNSGGAPDTQYF. The CDR3 bases are TGTGCCAGCAGCTTAAATAGCGGGGGGGCCCCAGATACGCAGTATTTT.